The clone carrying this T cell receptor (beta chain) was picked up many times. Its target is not known. Preparing the TCRbeta library involved the use of unique molecular identifiers. MiXCR was run by TCRdb on the PCR reads, yielding one entry per CDR3 protein. The sample records under 60,000 distinct CDR3 sequences, under 6.5% being singletons. These data come from a study of T-cell reconstitution after alpha-beta-depleted transplantation in children. Points from the study as a whole: Diversity and T-cell counts at one year after transplant derived mostly from new T cells. Surviving recipient T cells and thymic progenitors accounted for the high day-60 TCRbeta diversity observed in some patients. Several hundred expanded graft clones reportedly supplied alpha-beta T cells about two months after transplant.

Looked up from germline, CDR1 is MNHNS and CDR2 is SASEGT. V was pared by 2 bases and J by 4 bases, with 8 bases between. The CDR3 covers 14 residues. The sample was PBMCs, mostly from graft donor cells, taken 60 days after TCRalphabeta/CD19-depleted stem cell transplant. The chain links TRBV6-1 to TRBJ2-2; D is perhaps TRBD2 (6 bases). This TCR was sampled from a female patient aged 2 to 10 who had a stem cell transplant for aplastic anemia, so the T cells may come from the graft donor. This CDR3 reads CASSERGSTGELFF. The DNA of the CDR3 is TGTGCCAGCAGTGAACGGGGGAGCACCGGGGAGCTGTTTTTT.